The 14 T cell receptor beta chains below come from one sample, sequenced in a study of T cell changes during pregnancy in multiple sclerosis. The table came from immunoSEQ multiplex PCR; TCRdb's copy has only in-frame clones and leaves some out. Here the sample spans under 45,000 clones, about 87% being singletons. Sequencing used CD4+ T cells from peripheral blood mononuclear cells, obtained in the second trimester of pregnancy. Source of these receptors: a female donor with multiple sclerosis, enrolled in a pregnancy study.

The CDR3 is CASTAPGTAFYGYTF. CDR3 in DNA: TGTGCCAGCACCGCCCCCGGGACAGCATTCTATGGCTACACCTTC. The V and J genes are TRBV28 and TRBJ1-2, with 7 bases aligning to TRBD1. The CDR3 runs 15 residues. V shed 7 bases and J 4 bases; nucleotides not matched to a gene: 12. CDR1 is MDHEN, CDR2 SYDVKM, per germline.

The chain recombines TRBV29-1 with TRBJ2-3; the D gene is possibly TRBD1 (5 bases). This CDR3 spans 11 amino acids. The ends were cut back, 7 bases at V and 10 bases at J, with 15 bases in the middle. CDR1 and CDR2 (germline): SQVTM, ANQGSEA. The CDR3 nucleotides are TGCAGCGCCTCCATCCAGGGCCCGCAGTATTTT. Translated: CSASIQGPQYF.

The chain uses TRBV7-9 and TRBJ2-2, with D tentatively TRBD1 (6 bases). CDR1 and CDR2 (germline): SEHNR, FQNEAQ (reference sequence). The ends were cut back, 3 bases at V and 1 base at J, with 12 bases in the middle. The CDR3 is 16 amino acids. The CDR3 reads CASSFKQGQNTGELFF. The DNA for the CDR3 is TGTGCCAGCAGCTTTAAGCAGGGGCAGAACACCGGGGAGCTGTTTTTT.

The count of this clone is one. The V call is TRBV6-1, the J call TRBJ2-7; tentatively, D is TRBD2 (5 bases). Germline lookup yields CDR1 MNHNS and CDR2 SASEGT. V dropped 4 bases and J dropped 4 bases, with 8 bases sitting between them. The CDR3 has 12 amino acids. CDR3 nucleotide sequence: TGTGCCAGCAGTGTTGAGGGATACGAGCAGTACTTC. Encoded protein: CASSVEGYEQYF.

This chain uses TRBV29-1 with TRBJ1-1; tentatively, D is TRBD1 (5 bases). Trimming took off 1 base at V and 1 base at J, with 10 bases between the two ends. The CDR3 is 14 amino acids. Germline CDR1 and CDR2: SQVTM and ANQGSEA. CDR3 DNA sequence: TGCAGCGTTGAAGGACAGAGGAAGAACACTGAAGCTTTCTTT. Translation: CSVEGQRKNTEAFF.

The chain employs TRBV5-5 and TRBJ2-3, with TRBD2 matching 11 bases. Germline CDR1 reads SGHKS; CDR2 reads YYEKEE (reference sequence). The CDR3 is 13 residues long. Losses at the gene ends were 4 bases for V and 12 bases for J; bases not matched to a gene: 7. DNA of the CDR3: TGTGCCAGCAGCCTGGGACTAGCGGTATCTCAGTATTTT. Its protein product is CASSLGLAVSQYF.

V and J are TRBV28 and TRBJ1-5; D unclear. Germline values: CDR1 MDHEN, CDR2 SYDVKM. V was clipped by 7 bases and J by 4 bases, with 20 bases between them. This CDR3 has 16 residues. CDR3 sequence reads: CASTTVGVTKNQPQHF. Here the CDR3 DNA reads TGTGCCAGCACGACTGTGGGAGTCACTAAAAATCAGCCCCAGCATTTT.

This chain uses TRBV5-1 with TRBJ1-3, with D possibly TRBD1 on 5 matching bases. There are 18 residues in the CDR3. With 0 bases removed from V and 0 bases from J, the gap between germline ends came to 16 bases. CDR1 is SGHRS, CDR2 YFSETQ, per germline. CDR3 in DNA: TGCGCCAGCAGCTTGGAGGCCCGACAGAGCCTCTCTGGAAACACCATATATTTT. It yields the protein CASSLEARQSLSGNTIYF.

The chain employs TRBV6-1 and TRBJ2-2; the match to TRBD1 covers 7 bases. Germline CDR1 is MNHNS and CDR2 is SASEGT. The length of the CDR3 is 15 residues. The V segment lost 4 bases and the J segment 2 bases; nucleotides outside the gene matches: 4. The CDR3 sequence is CASSARDSNTGELFF. The CDR3 coding sequence is TGTGCCAGCAGTGCCCGGGACAGTAACACCGGGGAGCTGTTTTTT.

This clone was seen a single time. This chain links TRBV2 with TRBJ2-5; the D is unclear. The DNA end lines up better with TRBJ2-7; the J call may be wrong. CDR3 length: 14 amino acids. The germline gives CDR1 SNHLY, CDR2 FYNNEI. The CDR3 sequence: CASSLGANPYEQYF. CDR3 DNA sequence: TGTGCCAGCAGCCTAGGTGCAAACCCCTACGAGCAGTACTTC.

This clone was counted between two and nine times. The rearrangement uses TRBV14 and TRBJ1-2; a possible D gene is TRBD1 (6 bases). The CDR3 totals 14 residues. Trimming removed 4 bases at V and 1 base at J, with 10 bases between. CDR1 is SGHDN and CDR2 is FVKESK in the germline V gene. In DNA, the CDR3 is TGTGCCAGCAGCCCCATGGACAGTAACTATGGCTACACCTTC. Translated: CASSPMDSNYGYTF.

The chain combines TRBV7-9 with TRBJ2-2, with TRBD2 matching 7 bases. CDR3 length: 17 amino acids. Germline V gene sequence: CDR1 SEHNR, CDR2 FQNEAQ (reference sequence). Trimming took 6 bases from V and 0 from J; bases not matched to a gene: 10. As DNA, the CDR3 is TGTGCCAGCAGATATAACGGTGGGGGGGCGAACACCGGGGAGCTGTTTTTT. It codes for CASRYNGGGANTGELFF.

The gene calls are TRBV28 and TRBJ1-2; the D gene is possibly TRBD1 (6 bases). Germline V gene lookup returns CDR1 MDHEN and CDR2 SYDVKM. V lost 6 bases to trimming and J lost 8 bases, with 16 bases between them. This CDR3 has 13 residues. CDR3 amino acids: CASRSNRERGYTF. For the CDR3, the DNA is TGTGCCAGCAGGTCGAACAGGGAACGCGGCTACACCTTC.

The J gene is TRBJ2-1, the V gene TRBV9; 8 bases are a match to TRBD1. The CDR3 extends over 16 amino acids. Germline trimming cut 2 bases from V and 3 bases from J; bases unmatched to any gene: 7. In germline, CDR1 is SGDLS, CDR2 YYNGEE. The DNA for the CDR3 is TGTGCCAGCAGCGTGGGACAGGACTACGACTACAATGAGCAGTTCTTC. This sequence encodes CASSVGQDYDYNEQFF.